The clone carrying this T cell receptor beta chain was picked up many times. Antigen: not known. Between the trimmed V and J ends, which lost 0 bases and 5 bases, there was a span of 9 bases. Germline CDR1 reads SGHTS; CDR2 reads YDEGEE. CDR3 size: 14 residues. From the multiplex PCR reads, TCRdb called clonotypes with MiXCR, one entry per CDR3 protein. The sample holds around 130,000 distinct CDR3 sequences; 21% are singletons and the top ten take about 2.2%. The sample belongs to a study of breast tumors, draining lymph nodes, adjacent tissues. Breast cancer patients provided tissue from their axillary draining lymph nodes. Whole-study findings and limits: Data fit most tumor T cells coming from lymph node, expanding in tumor. Tumor T cell lymph node origin was a supported hypothesis, not proven.

What was sequenced was axillary lymph node tissue. This chain uses TRBV5-8 with TRBJ1-3; tentatively, D is TRBD1 (6 bases). The receptor comes from a female donor with breast cancer. Some clones in this sample may be carry-over from other donors' samples. CDR3 sequence reads: CASSLGDTRNTIYF. CDR3 coding DNA: TGTGCCAGCAGCTTGGGGGACACAAGAAACACCATATATTTT. Supplemented by reference TRBV5-8 and TRBJ1-3, the full variable domain reads EAGVTQSPTHLIKTRGQQATLRCSPISGHTSVYWYQQALGLGLQFLLWYDEGEERNRGNFPPRFSGRQFPNYSSELNVNALELEDSALYLCASSLGDTRNTIYFGEGSWLTVV.